This TCR beta chain was captured by sequencing in a study of blood T cells in healthy people across ages. Together with a sample-barcoded 5' primer, a J-beta primer mix was included in a second PCR lasting about 6 to 12 cycles. TCRdb re-derived calls from the 5' RACE reads in MiXCR, one entry per CDR3 protein. This table has about 1.7 million distinct CDR3 sequences, roughly 27% appearing once. This clonotype was found a few times. No antigen is known for it. The CDR3 totals 13 residues. V was clipped by 8 bases and J by 8 bases, with 15 bases between them. Germline CDR1 and CDR2: MNHEY and SVGAGI. Study-wide results and limits: Considered underestimates were the diversity estimates obtained from one million T cells. In the absence of known donor CMV status, changes in expanded clonotypes were possibly confounded.

The sequence came from a woman aged 25 to 45 in good health. The V call is TRBV6-5, the J call TRBJ1-4; D might be TRBD1 (5 bases). Sequenced: blood. CDR3 bases: TGTGCCAGCCCCGGGGGGGAAGAAGAAAAACTGTTTTTT. Its translation is CASPGGEEEKLFF.